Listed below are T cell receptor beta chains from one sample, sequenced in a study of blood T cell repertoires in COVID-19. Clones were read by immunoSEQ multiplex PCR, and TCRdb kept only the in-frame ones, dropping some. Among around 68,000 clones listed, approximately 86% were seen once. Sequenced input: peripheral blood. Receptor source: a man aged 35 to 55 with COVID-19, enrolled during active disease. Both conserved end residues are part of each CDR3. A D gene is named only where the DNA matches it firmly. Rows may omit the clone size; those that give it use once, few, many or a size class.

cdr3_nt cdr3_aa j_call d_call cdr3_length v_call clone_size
TGTGCCAGTAGTCTTTCGGGACAGGGGGCTATGGCTTTCTTT CASSLSGQGAMAFF TRBJ1-1 TRBD1 14 TRBV19 NA
TGTGCCAGCAGCCAAAAAGCTGGTGAATCGGGCTATGGCTACACCTTC CASSQKAGESGYGYTF TRBJ1-2 NA 16 TRBV3-1/TRBV3-2 NA
TGTGCCAGTAGTATAAGTCAACATAATGAAAAACTGTTTTTT CASSISQHNEKLFF TRBJ1-4 NA 14 TRBV19 NA
TGCGCCAGCAGGAGCTTGGGCACAGATACGCAGTATTTT CASRSLGTDTQYF TRBJ2-3 NA 13 TRBV10-2 NA
TGTGCCTGGAGACCCGACACCCAAAGCTCCTATAATTCACCCCTCCACTTT CAWRPDTQSSYNSPLHF TRBJ1-6 NA 17 TRBV30 NA
TGTGCCAGCACCCCAGACAGGGGGCGCGTCTATGGCTACACCTTC CASTPDRGRVYGYTF TRBJ1-2 TRBD1 15 TRBV6-5 NA
TGTGCCATCAGCGTTGAAGGGGCGAAGGGCTACACCTTC CAISVEGAKGYTF TRBJ1-2 NA 13 TRBV10-3 NA
TGTGCCAGCAGCCAAGGGGCCGGTGACTATGGCTACACCTTC CASSQGAGDYGYTF TRBJ1-2 NA 14 TRBV3-1/TRBV3-2 once
TGTGCCAGCAGTTCAAACTCCTACGAGCAGTACTTC CASSSNSYEQYF TRBJ2-7 NA 12 TRBV6-5 NA
TGTGCCAGCAGGCGGACAATACAAGAGACCCAGTACTTC CASRRTIQETQYF TRBJ2-5 NA 13 TRBV2 NA
TGTGCCAGCAGCTTAAACAGGGGAGTTAGCAATGAGCAGTTCTTC CASSLNRGVSNEQFF TRBJ2-1 TRBD1 15 TRBV7-7 NA
TGCGCCAGCAGCCCTTGGACAGGGGGCAATTCACCCCTCCACTTT CASSPWTGGNSPLHF TRBJ1-6 TRBD1 15 TRBV5-1 NA
TGTGCCAGTAGCAAGGGGGAACTACCACGAGGCACAGATACGCAGTATTTT CASSKGELPRGTDTQYF TRBJ2-3 NA 17 TRBV19 NA
TGCGCCAGCAGCGACCGGGACAGGGGGCATCAGGGGTCACCCCTCCACTTT CASSDRDRGHQGSPLHF TRBJ1-6 TRBD1 17 TRBV5-1 NA
TGTGCCAGCAGCCGTGAGACAGGTCCCATGAACACTGAAGCTTTCTTT CASSRETGPMNTEAFF TRBJ1-1 NA 16 TRBV5-4 NA
TGCGCCAGCAGCCCCCGAGAGCAGGGGGCAGGTAATGAAAAACTGTTTTTT CASSPREQGAGNEKLFF TRBJ1-4 TRBD1 17 TRBV4-1 NA
TGTGCCAGCAGTTTAAACAGGGTAACCTACGAGCAGTACTTC CASSLNRVTYEQYF TRBJ2-7 NA 14 TRBV27 NA
TGTGCCAGCAGCCAAGGTCAGGGAATTTCACCCCTCCACTTT CASSQGQGISPLHF TRBJ1-6 NA 14 TRBV7-6 few
TGTGCCAGCAGCCCTGGGACTAGCGGGGGGGACAATGAGCAGTTCTTC CASSPGTSGGDNEQFF TRBJ2-1 TRBD2 16 TRBV7-9 NA
TGTGCCAGCTCACCTACAGAGAACACTGAAGCTTTCTTT CASSPTENTEAFF TRBJ1-1 NA 13 TRBV18 NA
TGTGCCAGCAGCTTTGGTTCAACTAGACGCAATGAGCAGTTCTTC CASSFGSTRRNEQFF TRBJ2-1 NA 15 TRBV7-9 NA
TGTGCCAGCAGCCAGCGGGCCCCGGGTACAGATACGCAGTATTTT CASSQRAPGTDTQYF TRBJ2-3 NA 15 TRBV7-9 NA
TGTGCTAGTGGTTCAGGGACAGGGGTTGGTGAAAAACTGTTTTTT CASGSGTGVGEKLFF TRBJ1-4 TRBD1 15 TRBV12-5 NA
TGCGCCAGCAGTCTAGGACTAGCGGGGCAAGAGACCCAGTACTTC CASSLGLAGQETQYF TRBJ2-5 TRBD2 15 TRBV5-1 once
TGCGCCAGCAGTCGGACTAGCGGGGGATCAGTCACAGATACGCAGTATTTT CASSRTSGGSVTDTQYF TRBJ2-3 TRBD2 17 TRBV10-2 NA
TGTGCCAGCAGCCTACAGGGAGCTAATGAAAAACTGTTTTTT CASSLQGANEKLFF TRBJ1-4 NA 14 TRBV3-1/TRBV3-2 NA
TGTGCCAGCAGCCCCGGACAGTCCTACGAGCAGTACTTC CASSPGQSYEQYF TRBJ2-7 NA 13 TRBV28 few
TGTGCCAGCACCGCGCCGGGCAATGAGCAGTTCTTC CASTAPGNEQFF TRBJ2-1 NA 12 TRBV6-5 NA
TGTGCCAGCAGCTTAGCTTTAGCGGGGCTTTTAGGCGAGACCCAGTACTTC CASSLALAGLLGETQYF TRBJ2-5 TRBD2 17 TRBV7-2 NA
TGCGCCAGCAGCTTGGGGACAGCGCTCTACGAGCAGTACTTC CASSLGTALYEQYF TRBJ2-7 NA 14 TRBV5-1 NA
TGTGCCAGCTCACCACCCTTTTTTACCAGCCCGGGGACAGATACGCAGTATTTT CASSPPFFTSPGTDTQYF TRBJ2-3 NA 18 TRBV18 NA
TGTGCCAGCAGCCCCCGATTTCAACAGGGGAGAGGATGGAATTCACCCCTCCACTTT CASSPRFQQGRGWNSPLHF TRBJ1-6 TRBD1 19 TRBV7-2 few
TGCGCCAGCAGCCCGGGACTAGTCTCCTACGAGCAGTACTTC CASSPGLVSYEQYF TRBJ2-7 TRBD2 14 TRBV5-1 NA
TGTGCCATCAGTGAGTCCCAGGGGGCTAATGAAAAACTGTTTTTT CAISESQGANEKLFF TRBJ1-4 TRBD1 15 TRBV10-3 NA
TGTGCCAGTAGTATTGGAGGGAGCGGTGGCTACACCTTC CASSIGGSGGYTF TRBJ1-2 NA 13 TRBV19 once